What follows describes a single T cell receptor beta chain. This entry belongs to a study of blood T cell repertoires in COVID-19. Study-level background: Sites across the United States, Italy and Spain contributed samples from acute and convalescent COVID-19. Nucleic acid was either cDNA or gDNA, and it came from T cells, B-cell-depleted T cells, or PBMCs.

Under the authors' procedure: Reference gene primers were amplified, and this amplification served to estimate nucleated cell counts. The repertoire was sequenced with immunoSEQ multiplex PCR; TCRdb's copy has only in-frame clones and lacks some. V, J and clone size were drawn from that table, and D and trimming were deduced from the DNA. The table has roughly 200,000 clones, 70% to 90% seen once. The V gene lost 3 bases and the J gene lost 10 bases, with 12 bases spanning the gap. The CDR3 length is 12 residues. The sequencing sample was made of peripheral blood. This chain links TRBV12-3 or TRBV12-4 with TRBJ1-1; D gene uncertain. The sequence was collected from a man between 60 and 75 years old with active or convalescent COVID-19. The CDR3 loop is CASSFQRSGAFF. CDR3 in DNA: TGTGCCAGCAGTTTCCAAAGGAGCGGAGCTTTCTTT.